Shown below are 26 T cell receptor beta chains from a single sample sequenced in a study of T-cell reconstitution after alpha-beta-depleted transplantation in children. It was with unique molecular identifiers that the TCRbeta library was prepared. TCRdb passed the PCR reads through MiXCR, listing each CDR3 protein once. The data contain 250,000 to 400,000 distinct CDR3 sequences, over 20% of them singletons. The sequences come from PBMCs, mostly from graft donor cells, collected 180 days after TCRalphabeta/CD19-depleted stem cell transplant. These receptors were obtained from a male patient between 5 and 17 years old who had a stem cell transplant for acute lymphoblastic leukemia, so the T cells may come from the graft donor.

The chain couples TRBV4-2 to TRBJ2-1, with 7 bases fitting TRBD1. Germline CDR1 LGHNA, CDR2 YNFKEQ. The trim removed 4 bases at V and 5 bases at J, leaving 17 bases unmatched. The CDR3 loop spans 18 amino acids. The CDR3 sequence is CASSPRTGRGLRNNEQFF. CDR3 bases: TGTGCCAGCAGCCCGCGAACGGGAAGGGGGCTCCGTAACAATGAGCAGTTCTTC.

This clonotype was recorded a few times. J is TRBJ2-1 and V is TRBV20-1, with 15 positions matching TRBD2. Trimming took 6 bases from V and 6 from J; bases not matched to a gene: 9. This CDR3 spans 16 amino acids. Germline loops: CDR1 DFQATT, CDR2 SNEGSKA (reference sequence). In DNA form, the CDR3 reads TGCAGTGCAAAAGGGACTAGCGGGAGGCGGGGCAATGAGCAGTTCTTC. The encoded protein is CSAKGTSGRRGNEQFF.

This chain links TRBV21-1 with TRBJ2-7; the table assigns TRBD1, which was not confirmed against the DNA. TRBV21-1 is a recognized pseudogene. The CDR3 is 14 residues long. Here the CDR3 reads CAIARDLRGHEQYF. The CDR3 bases are TGTGCCATCGCGAGAGATTTGAGGGGTCACGAGCAGTACTTC.

The V gene is TRBV4-1, the J gene TRBJ2-1, with TRBD2 matching over 11 bases. With V trimmed by 4 bases and J by 1 base, 6 bases remained unmatched. This CDR3 contains 17 residues. In germline, CDR1 is MGHRA, CDR2 YSYEKL. CDR3 DNA: TGCGCCAGCAGCCTTATACTAGCGGGAGTATCCTACAATGAGCAGTTCTTC. This encodes CASSLILAGVSYNEQFF.

The chain links TRBV20-1 to TRBJ2-3; D is ambiguous. Trimming removed 0 bases from V and 2 bases from J, with 12 bases in between. The CDR3 loop spans 15 amino acids. CDR1 is DFQATT and CDR2 is SNEGSKA in the germline V gene (reference sequence). This CDR3 is CSARDFEQSTDTQYF. CDR3 DNA: TGCAGTGCTAGAGATTTCGAGCAGTCCACAGATACGCAGTATTTT.

The J gene is TRBJ2-7, the V gene TRBV4-1, with D perhaps TRBD1 or TRBD2 (6 bases each). V lost 4 bases and J 2 bases, leaving 27 bases between the germline ends. This CDR3 has 19 residues. Germline CDR1 is MGHRA and CDR2 is YSYEKL. CDR3 in DNA: TGCGCCAGCAGCCCTACTGCACACATCCCGGGGGCACCGGCCTACGAGCAGTACTTC. Translation gives CASSPTAHIPGAPAYEQYF.

There are a few counts of this clonotype. The chain has TRBV4-1 and TRBJ1-2; 8 bases align to TRBD1. The germline V gene encodes CDR1 MGHRA and CDR2 YSYEKL. The CDR3 runs to 15 residues. Unmatched junction bases numbered 4, after V lost 0 bases and J lost 4 bases. The CDR3 DNA is TGCGCCAGCAGCCAAGAACAGGGACAGGTCTATGGCTACACCTTC. It encodes CASSQEQGQVYGYTF.

This clonotype was seen a few times. The chain recombines TRBV5-6 with TRBJ2-1, with no clear D. This CDR3 contains 13 residues. Looked up from germline, CDR1 is SGHDT and CDR2 is YYEEEE. The V gene lost 2 bases and the J gene lost 5 bases, with 8 bases spanning the gap. The CDR3 DNA reads as TGTGCCAGCAGCTTCCCTGTCCACAATGAGCAGTTCTTC. It specifies CASSFPVHNEQFF.

CDR3 sequence reads: CASSSSWGQGDYNSPLHF. DNA of the CDR3: TGTGCCAGCAGTTCAAGTTGGGGACAGGGGGACTATAATTCACCCCTCCACTTT. The chain has TRBV27 and TRBJ1-6; 11 bases map to TRBD1. J lost 3 bases, V lost 4 bases, and 8 bases had no gene match. The CDR3 is 18 amino acids. Germline V gene sequence: CDR1 MNHEY, CDR2 SMNVEV (reference sequence).

This clonotype has only a few counts. The chain is built from TRBV10-3 and TRBJ2-1; D gene ambiguous. Germline values: CDR1 ENHRY, CDR2 SYGVKD. V was trimmed by 3 bases and J by 6 bases, leaving 9 bases between them. CDR3 length: 13 residues. CDR3 protein: CAISEDRINEQFF. The DNA of the CDR3 is TGTGCCATCAGTGAAGATAGAATCAATGAGCAGTTCTTC.

This chain uses TRBV5-1 with TRBJ2-5, with 7 bases aligning to TRBD1. This CDR3 region has 15 residues. Trimming took 4 bases from V and 3 from J; bases not matched to a gene: 9. In germline, CDR1 is SGHRS, CDR2 YFSETQ. CDR3 loop: CASSVDREWEETQYF. CDR3 DNA sequence: TGCGCCAGCAGCGTCGACAGGGAATGGGAAGAGACCCAGTACTTC.

The chain couples TRBV13 to TRBJ2-7; D unresolved. CDR3 length: 13 residues. CDR1 PRHDT and CDR2 FYEKMQ come from the germline V gene (reference sequence). The V and J ends lost 5 bases and 0 bases respectively, with 8 bases between them. This CDR3 reads CASSPIPSYEQYF. In DNA, the CDR3 is TGTGCCAGCAGCCCCATCCCCTCCTACGAGCAGTACTTC.

A few counts support this clonotype. V and J are TRBV24-1 and TRBJ1-2; D is ambiguous. V shed 3 bases and J shed 8 bases, with 9 bases lying between them. From germline, CDR1 is KGHDR and CDR2 SFDVKD. The CDR3 runs 12 residues. The CDR3 is CATSDNSRGYTF. In DNA form, the CDR3 reads TGTGCCACCAGTGATAATTCAAGGGGCTACACCTTC.

This CDR3 is CASSAEGVGYTF. The CDR3 bases are TGTGCCAGCAGCGCGGAGGGGGTAGGCTACACCTTC. V is TRBV9 and J is TRBJ1-2; D might be TRBD1 (6 bases). V lost 3 bases and J 8 bases, leaving 11 bases between the germline ends. CDR3 size: 12 residues. The germline V gene encodes CDR1 SGDLS and CDR2 YYNGEE. The full variable domain, with the rest looked up from reference TRBV9 and TRBJ1-2, is DSGVTQTPKHLITATGQRVTLRCSPRSGDLSVYWYQQSLDQGLQFLIQYYNGEERAKGNILERFSAQQFPDLHSELNLSSLELGDSALYFCASSAEGVGYTFGSGTRLTVV.

There are a few counts of this clonotype. The chain employs TRBV5-1 and TRBJ1-1; tentatively, D is TRBD1 (6 bases). The CDR3 loop spans 15 amino acids. CDR1 is SGHRS, CDR2 YFSETQ, per germline. The V end lost 0 bases, the J end lost 5 bases, and 14 bases lay between the germline ends. The CDR3 coding sequence is TGCGCCAGCAGCTTGGCAAGGGGGGTGGGAACTGAAGCTTTCTTT. It specifies CASSLARGVGTEAFF.

Only a few counts were recorded for this clonotype. The chain couples TRBV5-1 to TRBJ1-1; D not certain. V dropped 7 bases and J dropped 1 base, with 17 bases sitting between them. This CDR3 contains 15 residues. The germline CDR1 and CDR2 sequences are SGHRS and YFSETQ. CDR3 protein: CASGPEDLPNTEAFF. In DNA form, the CDR3 reads TGCGCCAGCGGACCGGAGGACTTGCCGAACACTGAAGCTTTCTTT.

The rearrangement joins TRBV21-1 to TRBJ1-2. TRBV21-1 has pseudogene status. The CDR3 contains 13 residues. CDR3 residues: CASSIETDHGYTF. The CDR3 nucleotides are TGTGCCAGCAGCATCGAGACGGATCATGGCTACACCTTC.

This clonotype was seen a few times. The chain recombines TRBV12-3 or TRBV12-4 with TRBJ1-1, with D unresolved. Trimming shortened V by 2 bases and J by 1 base, and 8 bases separated the two germline ends. The CDR3 has 14 residues. The CDR3 spells CASSLKPANTEAFF. CDR3 DNA sequence: TGTGCCAGCAGTTTAAAGCCGGCGAACACTGAAGCTTTCTTT.

This clonotype was counted ten times or more. The rearrangement links TRBV29-1 to TRBJ2-1; D perhaps matches TRBD2 (5 bases). V gave up 0 bases and J gave up 2 bases, with 8 bases separating them. Germline CDR1 SQVTM, CDR2 ANQGSEA. The CDR3 extends over 14 amino acids. CDR3 in DNA: TGCAGCGTTGAAGAGATACTAGCCTACAATGAGCAGTTCTTC. This codes for CSVEEILAYNEQFF.

The rearrangement links TRBV12-5 to TRBJ1-2; D is perhaps TRBD1 (5 bases). This CDR3 is 14 amino acids long. From germline, CDR1 is LGHNT and CDR2 FRNRAP. V lost 0 bases to trimming and J lost 5 bases, with 10 bases between them. The CDR3 reads CASGLVGGVYGYTF. CDR3 DNA: TGTGCTAGTGGTTTGGTTGGAGGGGTGTATGGCTACACCTTC. Together with reference TRBV12-5 and TRBJ1-2, the CDR3 gives the full variable domain: DARVTQTPRHKVTEMGQEVTMRCQPILGHNTVFWYRQTMMQGLELLAYFRNRAPLDDSGMPKDRFSAEMPDATLATLKIQPSEPRDSAVYFCASGLVGGVYGYTFGSGTRLTVV.

This clonotype showed up many times. The chain is built from TRBV5-1 and TRBJ1-5; no firm D call. The length of the CDR3 is 13 residues. Germline V gene lookup returns CDR1 SGHRS and CDR2 YFSETQ. V shed 0 bases and J shed 8 bases, with 9 bases lying between them. In DNA form, the CDR3 reads TGCGCCAGCAGCTTGGACATCGAGGAGCCCCAGCATTTT. It translates to CASSLDIEEPQHF.

This clonotype was counted between two and nine times. This chain connects TRBV5-1 to TRBJ2-7; no definite D call. The germline CDR1 and CDR2 sequences are SGHRS and YFSETQ. Deletions cut 0 bases from V and 3 bases from J, with 10 bases between. The CDR3 contains 14 residues. This chain's CDR3 is CASSLGRFGYEQYF. CDR3 nucleotides: TGCGCCAGCAGCTTGGGTCGTTTTGGCTACGAGCAGTACTTC.

This chain connects TRBV3-1 to TRBJ2-7; D gene unclear. V was cut by 1 base and J by 3 bases, with 7 bases left in between. From germline, CDR1 is LGHDT and CDR2 YNNKEL (reference sequence). The CDR3 has 13 amino acids. The CDR3 nucleotides read TGTGCCAGCAGCCAAGGTGTTCGCTACGAGCAGTACTTC. It encodes CASSQGVRYEQYF.

V gene TRBV5-1 combines with J gene TRBJ2-5, with a weak D call TRBD1 (6 bases). V was pared by 4 bases and J by 4 bases, with 17 bases between. The CDR3 consists of 15 residues. Germline V gives CDR1 SGHRS, CDR2 YFSETQ. The CDR3 loop reads CASSLLQGIGETQYF. The CDR3 DNA follows: TGCGCCAGCAGCCTACTACAGGGTATAGGAGAGACCCAGTACTTC.

This clonotype appeared a few times. The chain combines TRBV7-9 with TRBJ2-5; D is perhaps TRBD1 (5 bases). CDR1 is SEHNR and CDR2 is FQNEAQ in the germline V gene (reference sequence). Trimming removed 5 bases from V and 2 bases from J, with 12 bases in between. The CDR3 runs to 14 residues. Written as DNA, the CDR3 is TGTGCCAGCAGCCTGCAGGGTGGTCAAGAGACCCAGTACTTC. Protein sequence: CASSLQGGQETQYF.

V and J are TRBV5-1 and TRBJ2-7, with TRBD1 matching over 8 bases. Germline CDR1 is SGHRS and CDR2 is YFSETQ. This CDR3 comprises 13 residues. The V and J ends lost 4 bases and 8 bases, in that order; junction bases with no gene match: 8. The CDR3 bases are TGCGCCAGCAGCACGGACAGGGACAGACAGCAGTACTTC. Translation gives CASSTDRDRQQYF.